This T cell receptor beta chain was captured by sequencing in a study of OX40 agonist ivuxolimab in advanced cancers. The study, taken as a whole, reports: In CD8+ T cells, expanded clones were on average more numerous than in CD4+. A proportion of nonresponders additionally exhibited low normalized T-cell clonal expansion.

The V and J ends lost 4 bases and 7 bases respectively, with 11 bases between them. CDR1 and CDR2 from the germline V gene are LGHNA and YNFKEQ. The CDR3 is 12 amino acids. Notes on this clone: Its antigen is as yet unknown.

Profiled with immunoSEQ multiplex PCR; TCRdb holds only in-frame clones, not every one. Altogether about 20,000 clones are present, approximately 70% being singletons, with the ten largest covering roughly 20%. Blood was sampled at baseline, cycle 4 day 1, and cycle 7 day 1. The input for sequencing was CD4+ or CD8+ T cells sorted from blood, taken in a trial of the OX40 agonist ivuxolimab. The rearrangement joins TRBV4-2 to TRBJ2-7; perhaps TRBD1 as D (6 bases). This receptor was obtained from an adult with an advanced solid tumor such as melanoma, head and neck, liver or kidney cancer. CDR3 DNA sequence: TGTGCCAGCAGCCCAGACAGGAATGAGCAGTACTTC. Protein sequence: CASSPDRNEQYF.